This T cell receptor beta chain was documented in a study of beta chain features in type 1 diabetes. Study overall: Cell yields, gender and age were comparable in patients and healthy donors. Study observations and caveats: Patients' naive, central memory and regulatory TCRB repertoires appeared more alike than those of healthy donors.

The V end was cut by 3 bases, the J end by 4 bases, with 11 bases between. Germline CDR1 is SGHDT and CDR2 is YYEEEE. This CDR3 is 14 amino acids long. Expressed TCRB transcripts were sequenced, since all the RNA that had been isolated was reverse transcribed. Profiled with immunoSEQ multiplex PCR; TCRdb holds only in-frame clones, not every one. The table records fewer than 350,000 clones, about 7.8% of them present only once. The single heparinised draw taken from each donor contained about 100 mL of blood on average. This clone has a handful of counts. The antigen is not known. Sample: central memory CD4+ T cells from blood. The chain couples TRBV5-6 to TRBJ1-5; D is ambiguous. The clonotype was recovered from a woman under 30 in good health. The CDR3 is CASSSRPRNQPQHF. CDR3 sequence (DNA): TGTGCCAGCAGCTCCAGGCCCCGGAATCAGCCCCAGCATTTT. The whole variable domain, filled in from reference TRBV5-6 and TRBJ1-5, reads DAGVTQSPTHLIKTRGQQVTLRCSPKSGHDTVSWYQQALGQGPQFIFQYYEEEERQRGNFPDRFSGHQFPNYSSELNVNALLLGDSALYLCASSSRPRNQPQHFGDGTRLSIL.